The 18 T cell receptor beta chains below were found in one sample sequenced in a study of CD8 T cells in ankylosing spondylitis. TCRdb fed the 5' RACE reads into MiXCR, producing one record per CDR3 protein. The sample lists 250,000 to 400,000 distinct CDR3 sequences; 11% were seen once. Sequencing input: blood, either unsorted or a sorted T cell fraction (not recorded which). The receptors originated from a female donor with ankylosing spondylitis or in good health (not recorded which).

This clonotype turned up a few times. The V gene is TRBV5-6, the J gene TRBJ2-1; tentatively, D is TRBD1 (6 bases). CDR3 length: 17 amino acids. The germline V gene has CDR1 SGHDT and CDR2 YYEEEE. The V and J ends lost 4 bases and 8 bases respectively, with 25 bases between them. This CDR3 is CASSPLPGQSRSDEQFF. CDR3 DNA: TGTGCCAGCAGCCCATTGCCCGGACAGAGTCGTTCCGATGAGCAGTTCTTC. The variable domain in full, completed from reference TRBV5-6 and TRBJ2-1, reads DAGVTQSPTHLIKTRGQQVTLRCSPKSGHDTVSWYQQALGQGPQFIFQYYEEEERQRGNFPDRFSGHQFPNYSSELNVNALLLGDSALYLCASSPLPGQSRSDEQFFGPGTRLTVL.

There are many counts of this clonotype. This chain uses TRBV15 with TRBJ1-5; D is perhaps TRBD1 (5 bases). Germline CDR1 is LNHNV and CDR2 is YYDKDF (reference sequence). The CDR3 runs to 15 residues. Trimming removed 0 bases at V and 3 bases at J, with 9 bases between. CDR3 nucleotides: TGTGCCACCAGCAGAGATGCAGGGATCAATCAGCCCCAGCATTTT. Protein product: CATSRDAGINQPQHF.

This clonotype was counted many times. CDR3 amino acids: CASSSGGWNEQFF. The CDR3 DNA follows: TGTGCCAGCAGCTCAGGCGGCTGGAATGAGCAGTTCTTC. The J gene is TRBJ2-1, the V gene TRBV12-3 or TRBV12-4; no clear D gene. The CDR3 runs 13 residues. The V gene lost 6 bases and the J gene lost 7 bases, with 13 bases spanning the gap.

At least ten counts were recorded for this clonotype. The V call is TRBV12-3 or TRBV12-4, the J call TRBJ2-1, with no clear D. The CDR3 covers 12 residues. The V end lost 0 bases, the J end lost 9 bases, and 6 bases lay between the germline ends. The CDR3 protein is CASSLAFSEQFF. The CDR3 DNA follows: TGTGCCAGCAGTTTAGCTTTCAGTGAGCAGTTCTTC.

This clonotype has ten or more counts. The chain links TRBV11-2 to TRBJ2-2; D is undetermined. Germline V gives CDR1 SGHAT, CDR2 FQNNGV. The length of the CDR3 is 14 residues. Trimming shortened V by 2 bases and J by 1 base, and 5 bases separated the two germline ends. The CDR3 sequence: CASSLNRNTGELFF. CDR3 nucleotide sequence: TGTGCCAGCAGCTTAAATAGGAACACCGGGGAGCTGTTTTTT.

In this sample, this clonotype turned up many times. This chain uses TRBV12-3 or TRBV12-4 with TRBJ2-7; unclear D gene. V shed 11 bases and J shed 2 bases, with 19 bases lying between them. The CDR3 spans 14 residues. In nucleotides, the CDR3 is TGTGCCTCAACCTCTAGGGCAGGAGCCTACGAGCAGTACTTC. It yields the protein CASTSRAGAYEQYF.

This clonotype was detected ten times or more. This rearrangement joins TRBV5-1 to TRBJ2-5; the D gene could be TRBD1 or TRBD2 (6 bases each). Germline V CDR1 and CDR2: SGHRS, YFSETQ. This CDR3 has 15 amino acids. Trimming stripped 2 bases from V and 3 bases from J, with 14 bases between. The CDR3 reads CASSFVQGGKETQYF. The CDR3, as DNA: TGCGCCAGCAGCTTCGTACAGGGAGGTAAAGAGACCCAGTACTTC.

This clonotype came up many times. CDR3 sequence reads: CSARISGLIGGEQFF. Written as DNA, the CDR3 is TGCAGTGCTAGAATCTCAGGACTCATCGGCGGCGAGCAGTTCTTC. This chain joins TRBV20-1 and TRBJ2-1; D is possibly TRBD2 (5 bases). V lost 2 bases, J lost 10 bases, and 21 bases lay in between. The CDR3 runs 15 residues. Germline-derived CDR1 and CDR2 are DFQATT and SNEGSKA (reference sequence).

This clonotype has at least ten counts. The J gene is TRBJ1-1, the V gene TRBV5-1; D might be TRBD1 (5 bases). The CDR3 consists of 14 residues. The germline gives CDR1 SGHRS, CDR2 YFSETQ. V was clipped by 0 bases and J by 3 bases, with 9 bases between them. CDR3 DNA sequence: TGCGCCAGCAGCTTGGGCAGGGCGGACACTGAAGCTTTCTTT. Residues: CASSLGRADTEAFF.

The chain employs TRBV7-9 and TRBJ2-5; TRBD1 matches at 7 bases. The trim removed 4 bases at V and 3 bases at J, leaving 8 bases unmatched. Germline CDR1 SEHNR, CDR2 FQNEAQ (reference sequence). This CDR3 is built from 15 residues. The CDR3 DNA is TGTGCCAGCAGCTCGGGACAGTGGGCGGAAGAGACCCAGTACTTC. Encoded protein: CASSSGQWAEETQYF.

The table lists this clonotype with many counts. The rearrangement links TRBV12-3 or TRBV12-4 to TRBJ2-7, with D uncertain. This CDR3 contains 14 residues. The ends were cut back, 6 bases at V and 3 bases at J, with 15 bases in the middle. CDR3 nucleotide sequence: TGTGCCAGCAGATCAACTGGTGGGCGCTACGAGCAGTACTTC. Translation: CASRSTGGRYEQYF.

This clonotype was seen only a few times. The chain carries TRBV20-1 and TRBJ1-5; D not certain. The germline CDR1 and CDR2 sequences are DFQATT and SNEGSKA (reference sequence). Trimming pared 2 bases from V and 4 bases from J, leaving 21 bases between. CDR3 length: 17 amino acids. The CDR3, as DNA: TGCAGTGCTAGACCCCGAGGGTCTTCGGTTGGAAATCAGCCCCAGCATTTT. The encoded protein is CSARPRGSSVGNQPQHF.

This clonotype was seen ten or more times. The CDR3: CSASTRVAGEQYF. Written as DNA, the CDR3 is TGCAGTGCTAGCACACGGGTAGCAGGCGAGCAGTACTTC. This chain joins TRBV20-1 and TRBJ2-7; D not resolved. Trimming removed 3 bases at V and 6 bases at J, with 15 bases between. Germline loops: CDR1 DFQATT, CDR2 SNEGSKA (reference sequence). The CDR3 runs 13 residues.

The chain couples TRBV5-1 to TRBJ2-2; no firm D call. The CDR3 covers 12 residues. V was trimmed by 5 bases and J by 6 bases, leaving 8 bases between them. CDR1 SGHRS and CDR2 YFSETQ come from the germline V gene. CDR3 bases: TGCGCCAGCAGTTCCTCGGCCGGGGAGCTGTTTTTT. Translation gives CASSSSAGELFF.

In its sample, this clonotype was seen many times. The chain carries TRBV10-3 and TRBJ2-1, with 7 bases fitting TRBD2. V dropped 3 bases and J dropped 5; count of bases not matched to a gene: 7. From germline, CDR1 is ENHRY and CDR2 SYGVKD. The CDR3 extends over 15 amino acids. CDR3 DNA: TGTGCCATCAGTGATGATTGGGAGGGAAACAATGAGCAGTTCTTC. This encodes CAISDDWEGNNEQFF.

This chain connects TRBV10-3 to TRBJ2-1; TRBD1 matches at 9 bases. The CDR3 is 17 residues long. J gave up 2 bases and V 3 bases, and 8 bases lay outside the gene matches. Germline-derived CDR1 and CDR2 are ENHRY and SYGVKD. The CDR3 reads CAISDGAGTGTYNEQFF. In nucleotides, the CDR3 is TGTGCCATCAGTGATGGGGCCGGGACAGGGACCTACAATGAGCAGTTCTTC.

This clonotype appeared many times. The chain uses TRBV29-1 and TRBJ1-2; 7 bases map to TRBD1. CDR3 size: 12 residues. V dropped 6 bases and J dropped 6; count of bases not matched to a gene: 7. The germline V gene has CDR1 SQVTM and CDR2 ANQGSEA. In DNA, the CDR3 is TGCAGCGTGTTACAGGGGCGTAATGGCTACACCTTC. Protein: CSVLQGRNGYTF.

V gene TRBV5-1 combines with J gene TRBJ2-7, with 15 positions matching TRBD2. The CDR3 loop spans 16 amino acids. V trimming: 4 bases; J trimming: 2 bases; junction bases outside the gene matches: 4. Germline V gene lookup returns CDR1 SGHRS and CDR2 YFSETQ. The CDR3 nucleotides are TGCGCCAGCAGCGGGGGGACTAGCGGGGGGACCTACGAGCAGTACTTC. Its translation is CASSGGTSGGTYEQYF.